The present entry profiles one TCR beta chain with its context. Its antigen remains unknown. This entry is derived from a study of cytomegalovirus exposure and HLA in healthy donors. Study results and caveats: The study reported that TCR beta sequences accurately predicted HLA-A and HLA-B alleles in most subjects. TCR beta sequences numbering more than 15,000 were associated with HLA alleles at 0.05 false discovery rate in a later analysis. In a later analysis, TCR association rates varied by HLA locus: DRB1 most, HLA-C fewest.

PCR used 60 Vbeta primers and 13 Jbeta primers. Only in-frame clones appear in the TCRdb table, and some are missing; sequencing was by immunoSEQ multiplex PCR. Of about 140,000 clones listed, around 80% are singletons. The CDR3 contains 15 residues. Germline V gene sequence: CDR1 MNHEY, CDR2 SMNVEV (reference sequence). Trimming left V 5 bases short and J 5 bases short, with 18 bases between. Sample: PBMCs. This chain joins TRBV27 and TRBJ1-1; TRBD1 is a possible D gene (5 bases). The receptor was isolated from a man between 18 and 29 years old in good health and CMV-seropositive. CDR3 residues: CASSPSGQGGTEAFF. CDR3 DNA sequence: TGTGCCAGCAGTCCCTCCGGGCAGGGAGGTACTGAAGCTTTCTTT.